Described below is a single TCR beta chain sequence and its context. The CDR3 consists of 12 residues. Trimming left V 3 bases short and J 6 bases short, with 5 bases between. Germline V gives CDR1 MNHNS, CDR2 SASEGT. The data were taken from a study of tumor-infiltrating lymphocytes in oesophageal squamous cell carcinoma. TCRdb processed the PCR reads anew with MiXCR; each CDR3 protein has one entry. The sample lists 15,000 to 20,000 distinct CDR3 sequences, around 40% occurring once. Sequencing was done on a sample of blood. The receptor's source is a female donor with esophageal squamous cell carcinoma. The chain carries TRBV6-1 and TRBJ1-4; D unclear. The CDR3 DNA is TGTGCCAGCAGTGACGGGGATGAAAAACTGTTTTTT. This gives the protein CASSDGDEKLFF.